This passage covers 4 T cell receptor beta chains from one sample sequenced in a study of tissue T cells after allogeneic stem cell transplantation. Assay: immunoSEQ multiplex PCR; the TCRdb copy retains only in-frame clones and omits some. The data show about 9,800 clones, under 80% seen once. The sequencing used tissue from the stomach, collected at autopsy. The receptors shown here come from a male donor older than 55 with lung cancer.

This clone was observed a few times. V and J are TRBV6-5 and TRBJ2-6; D may correspond to TRBD1 or TRBD2 (5 bases each). V lost 0 bases and J 2 bases, leaving 5 bases between the germline ends. The CDR3 extends over 15 amino acids. CDR1 and CDR2 from the germline V gene are MNHEY and SVGAGI. CDR3 amino acids: CASSYSGPGANVLTF. For the CDR3, the DNA is TGTGCCAGCAGTTACTCGGGACCTGGGGCCAACGTCCTGACTTTC.

The V and J genes are TRBV7-9 and TRBJ1-6; D is unresolved. This CDR3 spans 14 amino acids. V lost 5 bases and J lost 6, with 11 bases in between. From germline, CDR1 is SEHNR and CDR2 FQNEAQ (reference sequence). The CDR3 nucleotides are TGTGCCAGCAGCCACGACATACTTAATTCACCCCTCCACTTT. It yields the protein CASSHDILNSPLHF.

The chain has TRBV2 and TRBJ1-2, with D perhaps matching TRBD1 (5 bases). The V end lost 4 bases, the J end lost 4 bases, and 10 bases lay between the germline ends. Germline V gene sequence: CDR1 SNHLY, CDR2 FYNNEI. The CDR3 has 13 residues. The CDR3 loop is CASSVGGGYGYTF. DNA for the CDR3: TGTGCCAGCAGTGTTGGGGGGGGCTATGGCTACACCTTC.

CDR3 sequence: CASSDLAGGPNEQFF. CDR3 in DNA: TGTGCCAGCAGCGACCTAGCGGGGGGGCCGAATGAGCAGTTCTTC. J is TRBJ2-1 and V is TRBV6-6; TRBD2 matches 12 bases. Per germline, CDR1 MNHNY and CDR2 SVGAGI (reference sequence). After removal of 6 bases from V and 7 bases from J, the junction contained 7 bases not matched to a gene. This CDR3 spans 15 amino acids.